This T cell receptor (beta chain) derives from a study of T-cell reconstitution after alpha-beta-depleted transplantation in children. The TCRbeta library incorporated unique molecular identifiers. TCRdb called the PCR reads again in MiXCR, with one record for every CDR3 protein. The table includes 800,000 to 1,000,000 distinct CDR3 sequences, roughly 29% detected once. The starting material was PBMCs, mostly from graft donor cells, obtained 360 days after TCRalphabeta/CD19-depleted stem cell transplant. This TCR came from a boy younger than two who had a stem cell transplant for SCID, so the T cells may come from the graft donor.

This chain's CDR3 is CSARPRTGANTEAFF. The CDR3 region has the DNA TGCAGTGCTAGACCCCGGACAGGGGCGAACACTGAAGCTTTCTTT. The chain couples TRBV20-1 to TRBJ1-1, with TRBD1 matching 9 bases. J gave up 1 base and V 2 bases, and 5 bases lay outside the gene matches. This CDR3 is 15 amino acids long. CDR1 and CDR2 from the germline V gene are DFQATT and SNEGSKA (reference sequence).